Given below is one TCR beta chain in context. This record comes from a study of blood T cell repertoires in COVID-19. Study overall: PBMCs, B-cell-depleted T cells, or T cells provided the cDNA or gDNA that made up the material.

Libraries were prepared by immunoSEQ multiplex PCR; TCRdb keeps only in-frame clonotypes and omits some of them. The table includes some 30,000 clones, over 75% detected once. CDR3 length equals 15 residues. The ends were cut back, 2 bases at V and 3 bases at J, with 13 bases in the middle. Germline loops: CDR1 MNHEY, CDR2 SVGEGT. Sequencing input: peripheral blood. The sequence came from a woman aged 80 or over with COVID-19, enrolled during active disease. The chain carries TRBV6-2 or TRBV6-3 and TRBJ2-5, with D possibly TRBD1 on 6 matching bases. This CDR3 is CASSYPIGQKETQYF. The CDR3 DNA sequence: TGTGCCAGCAGTTACCCGATTGGACAGAAAGAGACCCAGTACTTC.